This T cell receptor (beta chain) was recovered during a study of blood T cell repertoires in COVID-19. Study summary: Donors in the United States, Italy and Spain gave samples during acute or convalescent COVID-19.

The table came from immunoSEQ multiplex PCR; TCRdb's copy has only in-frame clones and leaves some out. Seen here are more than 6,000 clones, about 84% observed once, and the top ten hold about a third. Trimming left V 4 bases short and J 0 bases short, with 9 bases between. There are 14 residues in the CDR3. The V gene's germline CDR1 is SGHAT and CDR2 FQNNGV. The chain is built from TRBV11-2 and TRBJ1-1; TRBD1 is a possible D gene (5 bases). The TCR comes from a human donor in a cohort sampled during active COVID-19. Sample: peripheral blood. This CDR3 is CASSSTDMNTEAFF. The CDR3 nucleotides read TGTGCCAGCAGCTCGACAGATATGAACACTGAAGCTTTCTTT.